The T cell receptor beta chain described here comes from a study of CD8 T cells in Susac syndrome. Germline CDR1 and CDR2: SGHRS and YFSETQ. V was pared by 1 base and J by 6 bases, with 8 bases between. This CDR3 region has 12 residues. Random hexamers were used to reverse transcribe the RNA input (roughly 0.5 to 1 ug). TCRdb re-analysed the immunoSEQ multiplex PCR reads in MiXCR, keeping a single row per CDR3 protein. The data show 100,000 to 150,000 distinct CDR3 sequences, with roughly 76% seen just once and 0.45% to 0.65% held by the top ten. Specimen: CD8+ T cells from PBMCs. V gene TRBV5-1 combines with J gene TRBJ2-7, with D possibly being TRBD2 (6 bases). The source is a human donor with multiple sclerosis. This chain's CDR3 is CASSLMGGEQYF. The CDR3 nucleotides read TGCGCCAGCAGCTTGATGGGGGGCGAGCAGTACTTC.